This T cell receptor beta chain was captured by sequencing in a study of T-cell reconstitution after alpha-beta-depleted transplantation in children. Study-level results: T-cell numbers and diversity, one year after transplant, stemmed largely from T cells that were newly produced.

Notes on this clonotype: Antigen specificity is unknown.

During its preparation, the TCRbeta library received unique molecular identifiers. A single record per CDR3 protein comes from TCRdb applying MiXCR to the PCR reads. The sample lists 750,000 to 950,000 distinct CDR3 sequences, under 20% seen once, with roughly 5% in the top ten. The trim removed 0 bases at V and 4 bases at J, leaving 4 bases unmatched. The CDR3 sequence is 16 residues long. CDR1 is MNHEY, CDR2 SMNVEV, per germline (reference sequence). Sequencing was performed on PBMCs, mostly from graft donor cells, taken 360 days after TCRalphabeta/CD19-depleted stem cell transplant. This sequence was found in a male patient aged 5 to 17 who had a stem cell transplant for acute lymphoblastic leukemia, so the T cells may come from the graft donor. The genes are TRBV27 and TRBJ2-1, with TRBD2 matching over 9 bases. This CDR3 reads CASSLSVLAGYNEQFF. The CDR3 DNA is TGTGCCAGCAGTTTATCGGTACTAGCGGGTTACAATGAGCAGTTCTTC.